This T cell receptor (beta chain) was obtained from a study of control samples from healthy donors and cancer patients. Data came from immunoSEQ multiplex PCR; TCRdb stores just in-frame clones and leaves some out. The sample consists of roughly 51,000 clones, approximately 89% of them appearing once. Sequencing input: PBMCs. This TCR was recovered from a man aged 40-49 years with colorectal cancer.

For the CDR3, the DNA is TGTGCCAGCAGCGGGAGGCTGGGCGAGCAGTACTTC. Its translation: CASSGRLGEQYF. This chain joins TRBV5-6 and TRBJ2-7, with D perhaps TRBD2 (6 bases). V was pared by 4 bases and J by 6 bases, with 11 bases between. The CDR3 runs 12 residues. Germline values: CDR1 SGHDT, CDR2 YYEEEE.